This TCR beta chain is from a study of blood T cell repertoires in COVID-19. Study-level information: From the United States, Italy and Spain came samples of acute and convalescent COVID-19.

As processed by the authors: Nucleated cell number was recorded as an estimate derived from reference gene primer amplification. The repertoire was sequenced with immunoSEQ multiplex PCR; TCRdb's copy has only in-frame clones and lacks some. V, J and clone size were drawn from that table, and D and trimming were deduced from the DNA. The sample has 110,000 to 150,000 clones; more than 75% are singletons. This CDR3 contains 14 residues. Trimming removed 3 bases at V and 0 bases at J, with 8 bases between. Germline values: CDR1 ENHRY, CDR2 SYGVKD. The receptor comes from a human donor in a cohort sampled during active COVID-19. The specimen sequenced was peripheral blood. J is TRBJ1-2 and V is TRBV10-3; unclear D gene. Written as DNA, the CDR3 is TGTGCCATCAGTGAATTTGCAGCTAACTATGGCTACACCTTC. It is translated as CAISEFAANYGYTF.